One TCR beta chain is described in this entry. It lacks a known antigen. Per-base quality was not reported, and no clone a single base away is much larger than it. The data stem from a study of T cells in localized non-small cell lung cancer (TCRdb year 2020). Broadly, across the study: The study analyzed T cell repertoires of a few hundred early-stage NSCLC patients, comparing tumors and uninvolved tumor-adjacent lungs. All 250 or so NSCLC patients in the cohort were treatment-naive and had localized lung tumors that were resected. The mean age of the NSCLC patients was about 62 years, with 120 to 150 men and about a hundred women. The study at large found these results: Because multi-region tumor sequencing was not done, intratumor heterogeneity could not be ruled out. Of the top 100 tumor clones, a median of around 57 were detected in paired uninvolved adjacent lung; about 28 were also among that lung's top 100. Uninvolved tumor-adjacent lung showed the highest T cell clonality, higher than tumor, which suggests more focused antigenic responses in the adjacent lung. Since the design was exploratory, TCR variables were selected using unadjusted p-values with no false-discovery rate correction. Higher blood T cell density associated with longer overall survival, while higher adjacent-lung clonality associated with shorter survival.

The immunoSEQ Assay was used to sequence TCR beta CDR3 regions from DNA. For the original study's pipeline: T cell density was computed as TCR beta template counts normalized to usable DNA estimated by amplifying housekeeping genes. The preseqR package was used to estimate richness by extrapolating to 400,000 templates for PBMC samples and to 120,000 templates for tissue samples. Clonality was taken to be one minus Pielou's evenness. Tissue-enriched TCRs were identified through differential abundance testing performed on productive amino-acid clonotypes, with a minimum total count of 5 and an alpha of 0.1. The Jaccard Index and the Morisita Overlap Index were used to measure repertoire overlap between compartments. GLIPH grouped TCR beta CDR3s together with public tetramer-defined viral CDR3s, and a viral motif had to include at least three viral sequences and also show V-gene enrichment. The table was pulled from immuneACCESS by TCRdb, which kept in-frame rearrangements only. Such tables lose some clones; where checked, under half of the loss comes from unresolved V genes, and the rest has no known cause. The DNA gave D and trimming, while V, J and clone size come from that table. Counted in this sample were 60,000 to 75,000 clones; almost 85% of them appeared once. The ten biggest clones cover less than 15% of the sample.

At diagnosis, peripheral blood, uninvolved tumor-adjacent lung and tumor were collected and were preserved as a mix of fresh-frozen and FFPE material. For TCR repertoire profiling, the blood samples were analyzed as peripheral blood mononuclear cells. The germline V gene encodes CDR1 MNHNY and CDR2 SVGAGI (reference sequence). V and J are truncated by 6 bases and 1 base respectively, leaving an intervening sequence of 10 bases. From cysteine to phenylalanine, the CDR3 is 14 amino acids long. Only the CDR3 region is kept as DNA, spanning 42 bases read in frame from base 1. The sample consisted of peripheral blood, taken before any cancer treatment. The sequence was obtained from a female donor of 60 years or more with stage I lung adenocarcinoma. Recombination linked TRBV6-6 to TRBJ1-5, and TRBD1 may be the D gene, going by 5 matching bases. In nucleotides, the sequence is TGTGCCAGCAGGATGGACATGAGCAATCAGCCCCAGCATTTT. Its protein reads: CASRMDMSNQPQHF.